These T cell receptor beta chains were read from a single sample in a study of shared clonotypes between healthy human individuals. Sequencing was performed with immunoSEQ multiplex PCR; in TCRdb, only in-frame clones are kept and a portion is missing. In the table there are about 2.4 million clones, roughly 93% of which are singletons. Material: naive CD4+ T cells from PBMCs. The source is a man aged 18 to 35 in good health. Some clones in this sample may be carry-over from other donors' samples. Both conserved end residues are part of each CDR3. The D gene is left open where the match is weak. Size values are once, few and many counts, or a class for expanded clones, and some rows have none.

d_gene,v_gene,abundance,j_gene,CDR3aa,CDR3nt
NA,TRBV7-2,once,TRBJ1-4,CASSPLGVGGKLFF,TGTGCCAGCAGCCCACTTGGGGTCGGTGGAAAACTGTTTTTT
NA,TRBV15,NA,TRBJ1-1,CATSREGRRGAFF,TGTGCCACCAGCAGAGAAGGGCGGAGAGGAGCTTTCTTT
TRBD1,TRBV10-3,once,TRBJ2-7,CAISESRGPRSYEQYF,TGTGCCATCAGTGAGTCCAGGGGGCCCCGCTCCTACGAGCAGTACTTC
TRBD1,TRBV5-1,NA,TRBJ1-1,CASTLTGTVNTEAFF,TGCGCCAGCACCTTGACCGGGACAGTGAACACTGAAGCTTTCTTT
NA,TRBV19,NA,TRBJ1-2,CASSIRGDANYGYTF,TGTGCCAGTAGTATCCGGGGGGACGCTAACTATGGCTACACCTTC
NA,TRBV28,NA,TRBJ1-5,CASSLRPNQPQHF,TGTGCCAGCAGTTTGCGTCCAAATCAGCCCCAGCATTTT
NA,TRBV27,NA,TRBJ2-5,CASSFLGESETQYF,TGTGCCAGCAGTTTTTTAGGGGAATCAGAGACCCAGTACTTC
NA,TRBV19,NA,TRBJ1-2,CASSIGLTYGYTF,TGTGCCAGTAGTATCGGGCTAACCTATGGCTACACCTTC
NA,TRBV18,NA,TRBJ2-5,CASSPPSRAETQYF,TGTGCCAGCTCACCACCGTCCAGGGCCGAGACCCAGTACTTC
TRBD1,TRBV9,NA,TRBJ2-4,CASSPQGNTIVKNIQYF,TGTGCCAGCAGCCCACAGGGGAATACGATTGTCAAAAACATTCAGTACTTC
NA,TRBV6-1,NA,TRBJ2-7,CASSARAWYEQYF,TGTGCCAGCAGTGCGAGGGCCTGGTACGAGCAGTACTTC
TRBD2,TRBV7-9,NA,TRBJ2-1,CASSLGLAGGREQFF,TGTGCCAGCAGCTTAGGACTAGCGGGAGGTCGTGAGCAGTTCTTC
NA,TRBV28,NA,TRBJ2-4,CASSPAELAKNIQYF,TGTGCCAGCAGTCCCGCGGAGCTAGCCAAAAACATTCAGTACTTC
NA,TRBV7-3,NA,TRBJ2-1,CASSSTPGTVGNEQFF,TGTGCCAGCAGCTCAACCCCCGGGACTGTTGGCAATGAGCAGTTCTTC
NA,TRBV5-1,NA,TRBJ2-5,CASSSQGAQETQYF,TGCGCCAGCAGCTCCCAAGGGGCCCAAGAGACCCAGTACTTC
NA,TRBV28,NA,TRBJ1-2,CASSLLGRGGDGYTF,TGTGCCAGCAGTTTGCTTGGCAGGGGCGGCGATGGCTACACCTTC
NA,TRBV19,NA,TRBJ2-1,CASSARGFSSYNEQFF,TGTGCCAGTAGCGCAAGGGGGTTTAGCTCCTACAATGAGCAGTTCTTC
TRBD1,TRBV11-3,NA,TRBJ1-4,CASSSPHRGLNEKLFF,TGTGCCAGCAGCTCTCCGCACAGGGGGCTTAATGAAAAACTGTTTTTT
TRBD2,TRBV7-9,NA,TRBJ2-1,CASGGLAGINEQFF,TGTGCCAGCGGGGGACTAGCGGGAATTAATGAGCAGTTCTTC
NA,TRBV30,NA,TRBJ2-3,CAWRRDTFPDTQYF,TGTGCCTGGCGCCGGGACACTTTCCCAGATACGCAGTATTTT
NA,TRBV5-1,NA,TRBJ1-1,CASSFTGPFGGNTEAFF,TGCGCCAGCAGCTTTACTGGGCCATTCGGCGGGAACACTGAAGCTTTCTTT
NA,TRBV18,few,TRBJ1-3,CASLLTPPHSGNTIYF,TGTGCCAGCCTCTTGACGCCACCTCACTCTGGAAACACCATATATTTT
NA,TRBV11-2,NA,TRBJ1-4,CASSFGQFPNEKLFF,TGTGCCAGCAGCTTTGGACAGTTTCCGAATGAAAAACTGTTTTTT
NA,TRBV6-1,NA,TRBJ2-3,CASSGPGARGSGDSTDTQYF,TGTGCCAGCAGTGGACCAGGGGCCAGGGGTAGCGGCGATTCCACAGATACGCAGTATTTT
TRBD2,TRBV4-2,NA,TRBJ2-2,CASSQDRIAGAGELFF,TGTGCCAGCAGCCAAGATCGAATAGCGGGAGCCGGGGAGCTGTTTTTT
NA,TRBV19,NA,TRBJ1-4,CASSLQGSVEKLFF,TGTGCCAGTAGCCTACAGGGAAGTGTTGAAAAACTGTTTTTT
NA,TRBV12-5,NA,TRBJ2-3,CASGLGGQDTQYF,TGTGCTAGTGGTTTGGGGGGTCAGGATACGCAGTATTTT
NA,TRBV5-3,once,TRBJ2-7,CKAASYEQYF,TGTAAAGCGGCCTCCTACGAGCAGTACTTC
NA,TRBV28,NA,TRBJ2-7,CASSHPPNGTKYF,TGTGCCAGCAGCCACCCCCCCAACGGGACAAAGTACTTC
TRBD1,TRBV9,NA,TRBJ1-2,CASSETGTGDYGYTF,TGTGCCAGCAGCGAGACCGGGACAGGGGACTATGGCTACACCTTC
TRBD2,TRBV9,NA,TRBJ2-1,CASSVPHGLAGGRTSSYNEQFF,TGTGCCAGCAGCGTACCCCATGGACTAGCGGGAGGGCGTACGAGCTCCTACAATGAGCAGTTCTTC
NA,TRBV21-1,NA,TRBJ1-3,CASRTRAQAGGNTIYF,TGTGCCAGCAGGACCAGAGCACAGGCCGGGGGAAACACCATATATTTT
TRBD1,TRBV6-5,NA,TRBJ1-2,CATGTEISYGYTF,TGTGCCACCGGGACAGAGATAAGCTATGGCTACACCTTC